This T cell receptor beta chain was sequenced in a study of control samples from healthy donors and cancer patients. The V end lost 0 bases, the J end lost 1 base, and 16 bases lay between the germline ends. The CDR3 is 16 amino acids. Germline V gene sequence: CDR1 SQVTM, CDR2 ANQGSEA. Method: immunoSEQ multiplex PCR; TCRdb's copy keeps in-frame clones and lacks some. The profile covers about 110,000 clones, with approximately 90% appearing a single time and 4% to 4.5% taken by the ten largest. This TCR came from a human donor in good health. The donor label of this sample is uncertain. V usage is TRBV29-1 and J usage is TRBJ2-7, with a weak D call TRBD2 (5 bases). The sample taken for sequencing was blood. CDR3 nucleotides: TGCAGCGTTGAAGACGGTGACGGACTTCTGTCCTACGAGCAGTACTTC. Its translation is CSVEDGDGLLSYEQYF.